What follows describes a single T cell receptor (beta chain). The data were taken from a study of STAT5B mutations in CD4+ large granular lymphocyte leukemia. Control samples were healthy donors' buffy coats. Some clones are missing from TCRdb's copy, which holds only in-frame ones; the method was immunoSEQ multiplex PCR. The sample has 40,000 to 45,000 clones, 81% seen once. Per the germline V gene, CDR1 is SGHDN and CDR2 is FVKESK. This CDR3 comprises 15 residues. V shed 6 bases and J shed 1 base, with 13 bases lying between them. This TCR came from a human donor in good health. V is TRBV14 and J is TRBJ2-1; D is undetermined. Sequences were obtained from CD4+ T cells from blood buffy coats. The CDR3 DNA sequence: TGTGCCAGCAGTCCTTTCTATGGTTCCTACAATGAGCAGTTCTTC. Protein sequence: CASSPFYGSYNEQFF.